The clone carrying this TCR beta chain came up once. These data originate in a study of blood T cell repertoires in COVID-19. Trimming took off 5 bases at V and 7 bases at J, with 14 bases between the two ends. The CDR3 runs 13 residues. Germline V gene lookup returns CDR1 MDHEN and CDR2 SYDVKM. This table comes from immunoSEQ multiplex PCR, and its TCRdb copy is limited to in-frame clones, with some not included. The sample has about 310,000 clones, roughly 90% seen once. The TCR originated in a woman in her twenties or thirties with COVID-19, enrolled during active disease. The sample consisted of peripheral blood. This chain connects TRBV28 to TRBJ1-2; maybe TRBD1 (6 bases). CDR3 residues: CASSDRTVAGYTF. The CDR3 coding sequence is TGTGCCAGCAGTGACAGGACAGTGGCTGGCTACACCTTC.